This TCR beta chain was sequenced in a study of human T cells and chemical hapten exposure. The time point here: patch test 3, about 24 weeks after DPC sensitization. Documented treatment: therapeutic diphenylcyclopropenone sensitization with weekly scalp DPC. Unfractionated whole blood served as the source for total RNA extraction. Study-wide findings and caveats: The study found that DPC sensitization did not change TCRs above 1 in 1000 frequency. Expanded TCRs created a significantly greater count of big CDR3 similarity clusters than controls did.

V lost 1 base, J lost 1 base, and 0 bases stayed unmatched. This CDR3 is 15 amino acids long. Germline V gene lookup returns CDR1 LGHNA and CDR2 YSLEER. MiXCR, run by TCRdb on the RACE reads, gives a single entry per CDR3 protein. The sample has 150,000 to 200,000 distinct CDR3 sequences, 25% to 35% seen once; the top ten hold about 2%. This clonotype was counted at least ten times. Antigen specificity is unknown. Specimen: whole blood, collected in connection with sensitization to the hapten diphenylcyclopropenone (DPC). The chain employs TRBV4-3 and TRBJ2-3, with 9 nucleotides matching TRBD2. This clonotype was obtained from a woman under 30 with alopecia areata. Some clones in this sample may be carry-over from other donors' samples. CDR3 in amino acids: CASSQASGGTDTQYF. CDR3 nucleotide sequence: TGCGCCAGCAGCCAAGCTAGCGGGGGCACAGATACGCAGTATTTT.